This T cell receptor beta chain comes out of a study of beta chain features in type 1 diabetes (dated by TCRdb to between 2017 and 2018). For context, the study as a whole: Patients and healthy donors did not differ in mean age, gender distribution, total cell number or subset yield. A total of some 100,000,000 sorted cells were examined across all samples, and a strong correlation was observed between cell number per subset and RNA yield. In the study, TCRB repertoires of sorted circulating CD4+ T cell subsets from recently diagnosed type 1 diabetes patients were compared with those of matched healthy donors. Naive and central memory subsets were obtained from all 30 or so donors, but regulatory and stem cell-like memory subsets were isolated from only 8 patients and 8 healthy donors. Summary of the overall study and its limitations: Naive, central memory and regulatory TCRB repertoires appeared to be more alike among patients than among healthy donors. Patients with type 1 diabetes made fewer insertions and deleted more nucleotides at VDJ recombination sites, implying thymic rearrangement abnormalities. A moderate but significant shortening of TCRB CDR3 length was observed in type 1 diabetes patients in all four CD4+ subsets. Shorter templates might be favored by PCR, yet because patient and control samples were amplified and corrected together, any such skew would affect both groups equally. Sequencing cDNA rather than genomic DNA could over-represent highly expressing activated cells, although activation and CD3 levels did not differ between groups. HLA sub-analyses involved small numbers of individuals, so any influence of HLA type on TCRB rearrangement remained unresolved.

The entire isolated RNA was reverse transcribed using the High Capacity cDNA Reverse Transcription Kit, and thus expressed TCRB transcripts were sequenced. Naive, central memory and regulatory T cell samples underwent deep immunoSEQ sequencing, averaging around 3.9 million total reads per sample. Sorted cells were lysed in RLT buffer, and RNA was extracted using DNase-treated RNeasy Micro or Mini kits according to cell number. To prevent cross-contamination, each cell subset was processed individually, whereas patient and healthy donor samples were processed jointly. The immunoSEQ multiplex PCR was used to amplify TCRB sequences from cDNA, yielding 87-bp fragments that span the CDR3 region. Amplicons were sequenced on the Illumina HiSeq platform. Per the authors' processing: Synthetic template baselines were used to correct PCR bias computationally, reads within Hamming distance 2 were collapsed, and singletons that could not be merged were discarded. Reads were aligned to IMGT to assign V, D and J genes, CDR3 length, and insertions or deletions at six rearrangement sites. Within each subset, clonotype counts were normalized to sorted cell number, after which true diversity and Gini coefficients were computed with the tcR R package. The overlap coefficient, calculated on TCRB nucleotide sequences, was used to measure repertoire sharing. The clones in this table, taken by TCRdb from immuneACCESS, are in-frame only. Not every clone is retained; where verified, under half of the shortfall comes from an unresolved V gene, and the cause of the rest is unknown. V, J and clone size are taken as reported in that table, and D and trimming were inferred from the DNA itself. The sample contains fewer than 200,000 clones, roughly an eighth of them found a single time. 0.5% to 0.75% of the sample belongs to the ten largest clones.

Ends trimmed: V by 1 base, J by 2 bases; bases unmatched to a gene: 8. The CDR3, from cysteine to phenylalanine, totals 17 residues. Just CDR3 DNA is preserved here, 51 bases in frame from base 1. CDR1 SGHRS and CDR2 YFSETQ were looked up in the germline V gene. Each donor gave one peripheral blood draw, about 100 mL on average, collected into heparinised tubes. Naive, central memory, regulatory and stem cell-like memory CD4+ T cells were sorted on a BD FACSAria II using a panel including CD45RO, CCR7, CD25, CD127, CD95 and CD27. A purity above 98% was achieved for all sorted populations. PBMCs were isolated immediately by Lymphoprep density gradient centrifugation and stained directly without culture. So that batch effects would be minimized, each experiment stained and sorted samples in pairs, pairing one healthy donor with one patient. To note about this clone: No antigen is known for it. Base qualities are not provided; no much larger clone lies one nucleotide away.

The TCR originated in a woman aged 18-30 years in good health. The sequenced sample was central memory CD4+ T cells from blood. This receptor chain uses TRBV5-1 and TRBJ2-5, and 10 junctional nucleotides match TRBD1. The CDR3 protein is CASSLFSRTGGQETQYF. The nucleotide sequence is TGCGCCAGCAGCTTGTTTTCTAGGACAGGGGGGCAAGAGACCCAGTACTTC. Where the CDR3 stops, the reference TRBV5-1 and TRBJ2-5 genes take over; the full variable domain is KAGVTQTPRYLIKTRGQQVTLSCSPISGHRSVSWYQQTPGQGLQFLFEYFSETQRNKGNFPGRFSGRQFSNSRSEMNVSTLELGDSALYLCASSLFSRTGGQETQYFGPGTRLLVL.